A single sample is the source of the 3 T cell receptor beta chains below, sequenced in a study of low-dose radiotherapy and immunotherapy resistance in tumors. Primers used for first-strand cDNA, a TRAV- and TRBV-specific set, covered both alpha and beta chains. Using a constant-region primer together with a V-primer adapter, TCRs were subjected to 20 to 25 PCR cycles of amplification. Each CDR3 protein gets one entry after TCRdb re-called the reads with MiXCR. The table shows approximately 84,000 distinct CDR3 sequences, with 15% to 20% occurring only once. Time point of the sample: before trial treatment. Sequences were derived from PBMCs, sampled before treatment. The receptors derive from a male donor with prostate cancer.

V is TRBV4-3 and J is TRBJ1-1, with TRBD1 matching over 8 bases. This CDR3 comprises 14 residues. From germline, CDR1 is LGHNA and CDR2 YSLEER. V was clipped by 6 bases and J by 5 bases; unmatched bases: 8. The CDR3 DNA reads TGCGCCAGCAGTCCAGGACAGGGTACTACTGAAGCTTTCTTT. As protein: CASSPGQGTTEAFF.

In this sample, this clonotype turned up a few times. This chain joins TRBV4-2 and TRBJ1-3, with 8 positions matching TRBD1. The CDR3 contains 16 residues. V was clipped by 3 bases and J by 0 bases; unmatched bases: 4. CDR1 and CDR2 (germline): LGHNA, YNFKEQ. Here the CDR3 reads CASSHRGPSSGNTIYF. CDR3 coding DNA: TGTGCCAGCAGCCACAGGGGGCCGAGCTCTGGAAACACCATATATTTT.

This clonotype was recorded at least ten times. The CDR3, as DNA: TGTGCCAGCAGCTTAGCGGGACTAGCGGGGGTGGATGAGCAGTTCTTC. Translating gives CASSLAGLAGVDEQFF. V and J are TRBV7-6 and TRBJ2-1; 14 bases are a match to TRBD2. The germline V gene encodes CDR1 SGHVS and CDR2 FNYEAQ. With 0 bases clipped from V and 8 bases from J, the junction kept 3 bases outside the gene matches. The CDR3 is 16 residues long.